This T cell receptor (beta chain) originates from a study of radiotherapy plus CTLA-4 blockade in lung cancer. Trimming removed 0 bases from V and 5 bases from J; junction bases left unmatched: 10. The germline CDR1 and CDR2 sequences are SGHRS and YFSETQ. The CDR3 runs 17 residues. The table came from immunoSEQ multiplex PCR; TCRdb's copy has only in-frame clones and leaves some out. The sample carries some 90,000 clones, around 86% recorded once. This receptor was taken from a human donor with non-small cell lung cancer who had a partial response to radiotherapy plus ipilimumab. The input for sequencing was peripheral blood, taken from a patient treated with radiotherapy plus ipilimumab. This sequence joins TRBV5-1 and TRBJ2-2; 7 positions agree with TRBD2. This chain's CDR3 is CASSLVLAELRTGELFF. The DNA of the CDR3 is TGCGCCAGCAGCTTGGTTCTAGCGGAGTTAAGGACCGGGGAGCTGTTTTTT.